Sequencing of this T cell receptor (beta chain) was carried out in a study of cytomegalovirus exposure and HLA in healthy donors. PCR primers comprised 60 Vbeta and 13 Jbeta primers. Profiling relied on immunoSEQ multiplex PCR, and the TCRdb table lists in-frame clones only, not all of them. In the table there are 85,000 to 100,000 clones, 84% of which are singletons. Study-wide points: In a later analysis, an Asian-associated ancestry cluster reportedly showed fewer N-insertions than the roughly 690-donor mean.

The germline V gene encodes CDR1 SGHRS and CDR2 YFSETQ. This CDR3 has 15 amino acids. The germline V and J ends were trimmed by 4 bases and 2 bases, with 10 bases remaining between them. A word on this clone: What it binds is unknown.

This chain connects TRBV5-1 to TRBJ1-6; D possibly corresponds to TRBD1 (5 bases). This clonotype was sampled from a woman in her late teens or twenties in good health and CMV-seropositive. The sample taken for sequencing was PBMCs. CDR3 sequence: CASSPQGAYNSPLHF. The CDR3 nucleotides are TGCGCCAGCAGCCCCCAAGGGGCCTATAATTCACCCCTCCACTTT.